The TCR beta chain described here comes from a study of cytomegalovirus exposure and HLA in healthy donors. The PCR had 60 Vbeta and 13 Jbeta primers. Measured with immunoSEQ multiplex PCR; TCRdb has only the in-frame clones, and not every one. The sample consists of about 110,000 clones, about an eighth of them appearing once. Germline V gene lookup returns CDR1 ENHRY and CDR2 SYGVKD. The CDR3 has 15 residues. After removal of 5 bases from V and 8 bases from J, the junction contained 9 bases not matched to a gene. J is TRBJ1-4 and V is TRBV10-3, with 9 bases fitting TRBD1. This receptor was obtained from a middle-aged man in good health and CMV-seropositive. Sequencing was done on a sample of PBMCs. The CDR3 sequence is CAISPTQGAEEKLFF. In nucleotides, the CDR3 is TGTGCCATCAGTCCCACACAGGGGGCGGAGGAAAAACTGTTTTTT.